In this sample, the clone carrying this TCR beta chain turned up a few times. The antigen remains undetermined. This sample was taken from a study of shared clonotypes between healthy human individuals. The germline V gene encodes CDR1 MNHNS and CDR2 SASEGT. The V end lost 6 bases, the J end lost 1 base, and 12 bases lay between the germline ends. The CDR3 spans 14 residues. It was across several immunoSEQ plates that each subset's genomic DNA was evenly split. Repertoires were generated with immunoSEQ multiplex PCR, while TCRdb's copy carries only in-frame clones and drops some. Among roughly 2,300,000 clones listed, around 93% were seen once. Study-wide results and caveats: A few donors showed sharing of approximately 5% of naive CD4 clonotypes.

The TCR comes from a young man in good health. Some clones in this sample may be carry-over from other donors' samples. The chain uses TRBV6-1 and TRBJ1-1; D remains ambiguous. The sample was naive CD4+ T cells from PBMCs. The subset was: CD45RA+ positively selected. The CDR3 DNA reads TGTGCCAGCAGGAGGGAACTGGAGAACACTGAAGCTTTCTTT. Its translation: CASRRELENTEAFF.